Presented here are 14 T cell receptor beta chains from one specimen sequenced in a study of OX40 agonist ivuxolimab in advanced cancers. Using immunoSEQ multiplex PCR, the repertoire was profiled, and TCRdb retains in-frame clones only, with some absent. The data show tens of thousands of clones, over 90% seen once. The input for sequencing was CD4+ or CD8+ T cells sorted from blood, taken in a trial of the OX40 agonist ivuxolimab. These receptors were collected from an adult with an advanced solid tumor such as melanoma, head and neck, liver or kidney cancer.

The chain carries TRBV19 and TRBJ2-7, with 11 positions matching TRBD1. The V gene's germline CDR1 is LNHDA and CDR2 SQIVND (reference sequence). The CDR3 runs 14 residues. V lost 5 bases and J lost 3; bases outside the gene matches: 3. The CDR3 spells CASSSGTGGYEQYF. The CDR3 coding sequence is TGTGCCAGTAGTTCGGGGACAGGGGGCTACGAGCAGTACTTC.

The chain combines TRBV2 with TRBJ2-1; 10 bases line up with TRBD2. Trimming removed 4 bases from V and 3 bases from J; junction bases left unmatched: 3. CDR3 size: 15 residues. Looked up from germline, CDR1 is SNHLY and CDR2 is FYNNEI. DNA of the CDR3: TGTGCCAGCAGTGGGACTAGCGGAATCTACAATGAGCAGTTCTTC. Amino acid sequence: CASSGTSGIYNEQFF.

The CDR3 region is CASSGGPYTEAFF. CDR3 in DNA: TGTGCCAGCAGTGGGGGACCTTACACTGAAGCTTTCTTT. V usage is TRBV6-4 and J usage is TRBJ1-1; D might be TRBD1 (5 bases). CDR1 and CDR2 from the germline V gene are MRHNA and SNTAGT. V was pared by 4 bases and J by 3 bases, with 9 bases between. The CDR3 has 13 amino acids.

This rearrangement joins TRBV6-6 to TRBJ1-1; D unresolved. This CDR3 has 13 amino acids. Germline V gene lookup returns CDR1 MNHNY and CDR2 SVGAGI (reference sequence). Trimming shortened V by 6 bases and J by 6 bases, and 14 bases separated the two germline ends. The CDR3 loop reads CASSIDPHAEAFF. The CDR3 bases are TGTGCCAGCAGCATAGACCCGCACGCTGAAGCTTTCTTT.

The CDR3 sequence is CASSVLGGLAGSRSSYNEQFF. The CDR3 bases are TGTGCCAGCAGCGTCTTGGGGGGACTAGCGGGGTCAAGGAGCTCCTACAATGAGCAGTTCTTC. This chain connects TRBV13 to TRBJ2-1, with 13 bases identical to TRBD2. V shed 5 bases, J shed 0 bases, and the junction held 16 bases outside the gene matches. The germline gives CDR1 PRHDT, CDR2 FYEKMQ (reference sequence). The CDR3 runs to 21 residues.

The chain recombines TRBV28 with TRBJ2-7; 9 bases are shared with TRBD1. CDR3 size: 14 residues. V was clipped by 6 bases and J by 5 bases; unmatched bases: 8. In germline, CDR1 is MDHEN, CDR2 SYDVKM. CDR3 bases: TGTGCCAGCAGCCCACTTGGGACAGGGAACGAGCAGTACTTC. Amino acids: CASSPLGTGNEQYF.

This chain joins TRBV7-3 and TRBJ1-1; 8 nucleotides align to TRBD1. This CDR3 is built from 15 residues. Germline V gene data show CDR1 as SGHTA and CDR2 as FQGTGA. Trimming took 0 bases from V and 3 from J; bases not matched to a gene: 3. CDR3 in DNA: TGTGCCAGCAGCTTAACCGGGACAGGATACACTGAAGCTTTCTTT. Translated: CASSLTGTGYTEAFF.

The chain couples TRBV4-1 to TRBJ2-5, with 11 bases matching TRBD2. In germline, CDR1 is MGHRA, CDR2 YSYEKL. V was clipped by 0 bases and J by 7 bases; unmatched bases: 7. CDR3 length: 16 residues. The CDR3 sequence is CASSQEGLAGLGTQYF. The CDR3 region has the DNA TGCGCCAGCAGCCAAGAAGGACTAGCGGGCCTTGGGACCCAGTACTTC.

CDR3 sequence reads: CAIGQGHEQYF. CDR3 DNA: TGTGCCATCGGACAGGGCCACGAGCAGTACTTC. The rearrangement uses TRBV27 and TRBJ2-7; 8 bases agree with TRBD1. CDR3 length equals 11 residues. Germline values: CDR1 MNHEY, CDR2 SMNVEV (reference sequence). V lost 10 bases and J lost 5; bases outside the gene matches: 4.

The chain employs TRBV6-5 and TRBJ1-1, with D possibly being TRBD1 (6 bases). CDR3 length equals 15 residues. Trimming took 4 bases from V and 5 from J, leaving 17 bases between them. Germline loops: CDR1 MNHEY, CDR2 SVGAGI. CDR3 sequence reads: CASSSLRGSGTEAFF. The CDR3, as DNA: TGTGCCAGCAGTTCCCTAAGGGGGTCTGGGACTGAAGCTTTCTTT.

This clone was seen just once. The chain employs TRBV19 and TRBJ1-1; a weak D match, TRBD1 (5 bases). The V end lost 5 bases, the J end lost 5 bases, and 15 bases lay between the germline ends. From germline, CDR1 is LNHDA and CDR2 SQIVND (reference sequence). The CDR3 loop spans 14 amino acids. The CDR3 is CASSPGRAGTEAFF. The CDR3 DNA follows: TGTGCCAGTAGTCCCGGGCGGGCAGGGACTGAAGCTTTCTTT.

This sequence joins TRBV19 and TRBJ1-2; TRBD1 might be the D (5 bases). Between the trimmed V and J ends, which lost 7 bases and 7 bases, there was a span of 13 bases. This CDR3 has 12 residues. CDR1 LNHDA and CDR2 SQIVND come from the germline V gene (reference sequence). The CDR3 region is CASTPGGGGYTF. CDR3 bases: TGTGCCAGTACCCCCGGGGGTGGTGGCTACACCTTC.

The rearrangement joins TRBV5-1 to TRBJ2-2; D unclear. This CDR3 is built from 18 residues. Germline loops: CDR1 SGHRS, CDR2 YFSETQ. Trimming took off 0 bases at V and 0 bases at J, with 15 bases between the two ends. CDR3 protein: CASSLAALGTANTGELFF. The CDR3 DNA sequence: TGCGCCAGCAGCTTGGCTGCCCTCGGAACTGCGAACACCGGGGAGCTGTTTTTT.

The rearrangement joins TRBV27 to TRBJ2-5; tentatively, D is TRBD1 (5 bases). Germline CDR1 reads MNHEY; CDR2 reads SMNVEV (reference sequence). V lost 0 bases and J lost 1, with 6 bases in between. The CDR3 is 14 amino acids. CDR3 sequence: CASSLSTAQETQYF. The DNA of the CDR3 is TGTGCCAGCAGTTTATCGACAGCCCAAGAGACCCAGTACTTC.